This TCR beta chain was profiled in a study of T cells in Graves' hyperthyroidism and ophthalmopathy. Germline assignment: CDR1 LNHNV and CDR2 YYDKDF (reference sequence). The CDR3 runs 15 residues. Trimming cost V 4 bases and J 3 bases; bases outside gene matches: 4. Amplification yielded TCR beta CDR3 regions, with RNA transcripts as the source. TCR CDR3 underwent first-round RT-PCR with the HTBI primer set. TCRdb processed the multiplex PCR reads anew with MiXCR; each CDR3 protein has one entry. The table includes around 270,000 distinct CDR3 sequences, less than 20% detected once. This receptor was taken from a man aged 50-59 years with Graves' ophthalmopathy. Sequenced material: blood. V gene TRBV15 combines with J gene TRBJ1-5; TRBD1 agrees at 9 bases. The CDR3, as DNA: TGTGCCACCAGCATCGGGACAGGGAACAATCAGCCCCAGCATTTT. Residues: CATSIGTGNNQPQHF.